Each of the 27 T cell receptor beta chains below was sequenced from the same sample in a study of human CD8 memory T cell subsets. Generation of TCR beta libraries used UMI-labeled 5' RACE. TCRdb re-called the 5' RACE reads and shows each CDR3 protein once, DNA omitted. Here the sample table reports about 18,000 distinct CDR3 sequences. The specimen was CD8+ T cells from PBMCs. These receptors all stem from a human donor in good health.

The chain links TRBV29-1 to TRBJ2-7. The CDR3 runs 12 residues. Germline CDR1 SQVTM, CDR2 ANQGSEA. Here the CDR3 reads CSVRIGPYEQYF.

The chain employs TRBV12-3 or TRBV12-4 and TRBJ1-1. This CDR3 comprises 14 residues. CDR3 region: CASSPTGPYTEAFF.

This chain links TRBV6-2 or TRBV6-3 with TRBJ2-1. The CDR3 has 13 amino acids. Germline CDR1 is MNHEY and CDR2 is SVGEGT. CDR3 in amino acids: CASSYGQVNEQFF.

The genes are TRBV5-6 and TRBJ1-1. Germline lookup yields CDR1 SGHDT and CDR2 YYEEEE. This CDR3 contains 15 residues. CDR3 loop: CASSLTLDGNTEAFF.

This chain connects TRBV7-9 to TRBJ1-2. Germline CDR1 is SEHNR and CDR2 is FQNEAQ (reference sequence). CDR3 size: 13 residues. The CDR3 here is CASSSGGGYGYTF.

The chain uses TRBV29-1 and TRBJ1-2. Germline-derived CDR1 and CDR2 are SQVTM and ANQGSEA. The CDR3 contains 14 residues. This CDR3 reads CSVEDGETNYGYTF.

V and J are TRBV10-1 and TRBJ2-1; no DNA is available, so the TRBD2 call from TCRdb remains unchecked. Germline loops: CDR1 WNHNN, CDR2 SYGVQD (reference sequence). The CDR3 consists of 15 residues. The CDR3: CASSESAGLANEQFF.

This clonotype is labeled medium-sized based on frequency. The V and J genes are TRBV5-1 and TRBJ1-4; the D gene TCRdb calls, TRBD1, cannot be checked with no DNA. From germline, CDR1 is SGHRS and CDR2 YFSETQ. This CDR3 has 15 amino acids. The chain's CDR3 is CASSWTGGPNEKLFF.

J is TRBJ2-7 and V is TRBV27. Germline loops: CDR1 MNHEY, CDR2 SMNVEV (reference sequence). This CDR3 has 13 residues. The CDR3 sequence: CASSLAVDNEQYF.

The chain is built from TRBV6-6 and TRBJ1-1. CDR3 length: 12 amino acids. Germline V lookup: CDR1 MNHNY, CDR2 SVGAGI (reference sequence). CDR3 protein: CASSYSNTEAFF.

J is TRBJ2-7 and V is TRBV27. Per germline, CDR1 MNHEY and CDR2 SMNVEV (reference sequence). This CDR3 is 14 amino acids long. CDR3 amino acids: CASSFSTETYEQYF.

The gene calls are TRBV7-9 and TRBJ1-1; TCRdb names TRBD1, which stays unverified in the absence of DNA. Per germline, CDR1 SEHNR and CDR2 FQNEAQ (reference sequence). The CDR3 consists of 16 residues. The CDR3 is CASSLFGGNGNTEAFF.

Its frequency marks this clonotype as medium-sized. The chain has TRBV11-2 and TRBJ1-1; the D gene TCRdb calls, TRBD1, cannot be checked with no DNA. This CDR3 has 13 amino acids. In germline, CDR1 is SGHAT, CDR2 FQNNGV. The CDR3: CASSPGLGTEAFF.

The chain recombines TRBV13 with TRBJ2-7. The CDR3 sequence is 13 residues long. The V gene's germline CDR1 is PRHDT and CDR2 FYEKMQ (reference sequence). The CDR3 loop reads CASSLGRVGEQYF. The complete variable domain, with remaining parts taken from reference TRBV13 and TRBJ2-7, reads AAGVIQSPRHLIKEKRETATLKCYPIPRHDTVYWYQQGPGQDPQFLISFYEKMQSDKGSIPDRFSAQQFSDYHSELNMSSLELGDSALYFCASSLGRVGEQYFGPGTRLTVT.

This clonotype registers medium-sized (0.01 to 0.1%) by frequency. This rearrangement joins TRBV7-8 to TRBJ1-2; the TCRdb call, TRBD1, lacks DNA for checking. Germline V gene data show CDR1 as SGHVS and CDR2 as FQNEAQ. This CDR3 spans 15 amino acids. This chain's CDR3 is CASSLDTGGWFGYTF.

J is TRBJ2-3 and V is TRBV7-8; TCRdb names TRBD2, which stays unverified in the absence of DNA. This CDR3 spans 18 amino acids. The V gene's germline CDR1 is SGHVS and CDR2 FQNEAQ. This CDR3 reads CASSLVLLLAGATDTQYF.

CDR3 in amino acids: CASSLERGEQYF. The chain couples TRBV7-9 to TRBJ2-7. Germline-derived CDR1 and CDR2 are SEHNR and FQNEAQ (reference sequence). The length of the CDR3 is 12 residues.

The CDR3 sequence is CASSQAVSSYNEQFF. The gene calls are TRBV4-1 and TRBJ2-1. From germline, CDR1 is MGHRA and CDR2 YSYEKL. The CDR3 contains 15 residues.

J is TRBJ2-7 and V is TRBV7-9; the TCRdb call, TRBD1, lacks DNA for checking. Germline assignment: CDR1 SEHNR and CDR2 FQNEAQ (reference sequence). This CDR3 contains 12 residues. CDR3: CASSSGSNSQYF.

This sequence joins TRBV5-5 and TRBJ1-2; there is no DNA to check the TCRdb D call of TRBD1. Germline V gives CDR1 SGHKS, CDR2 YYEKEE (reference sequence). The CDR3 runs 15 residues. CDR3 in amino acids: CASRPGQGAGYGYTF.

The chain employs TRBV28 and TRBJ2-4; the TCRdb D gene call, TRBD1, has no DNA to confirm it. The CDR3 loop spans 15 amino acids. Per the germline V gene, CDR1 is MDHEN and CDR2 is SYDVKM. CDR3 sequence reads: CASSLIGGPKNIQYF.

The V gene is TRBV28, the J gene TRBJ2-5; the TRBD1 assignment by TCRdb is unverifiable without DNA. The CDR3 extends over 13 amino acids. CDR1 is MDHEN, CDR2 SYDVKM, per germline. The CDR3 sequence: CASSSDVPGTQYF.

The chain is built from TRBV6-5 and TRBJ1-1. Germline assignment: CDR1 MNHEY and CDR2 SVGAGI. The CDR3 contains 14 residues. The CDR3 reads CASNLGNLNTEAFF.

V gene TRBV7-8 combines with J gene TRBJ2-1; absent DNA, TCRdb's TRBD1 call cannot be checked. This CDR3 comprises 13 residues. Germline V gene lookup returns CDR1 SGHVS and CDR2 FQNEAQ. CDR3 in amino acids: CASSLVRRDEQFF.

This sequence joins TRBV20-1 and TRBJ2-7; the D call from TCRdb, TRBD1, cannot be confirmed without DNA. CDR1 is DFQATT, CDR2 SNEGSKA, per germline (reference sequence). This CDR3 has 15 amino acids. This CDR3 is CSARFRQGIPYEQYF.

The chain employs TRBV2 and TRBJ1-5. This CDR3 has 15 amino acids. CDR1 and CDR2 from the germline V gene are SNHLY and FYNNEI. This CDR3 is CASSRTENSNQPQHF.

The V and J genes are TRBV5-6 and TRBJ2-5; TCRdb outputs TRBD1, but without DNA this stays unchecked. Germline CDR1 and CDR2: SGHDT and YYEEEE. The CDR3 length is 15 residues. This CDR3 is CASSLGPRGGETQYF.